Listed below are T cell receptor beta chains from one sample, sequenced in a study of blood T cells in healthy people across ages. From the 5' RACE reads, TCRdb called clonotypes with MiXCR, one entry per CDR3 protein. This table has approximately 1.5 million distinct CDR3 sequences, roughly a third appearing once. Material: blood. The origin of the receptors is a woman in her twenties or thirties in good health. CDR3s include the opening cysteine and the closing phenylalanine or tryptophan.

V gene: TRBV5-1
J gene: TRBJ2-4
CDR3 protein: CASSLGETGGVKNIQYF

V gene: TRBV7-2
J gene: TRBJ1-6
CDR3 protein: CASSLGAPLHF

V gene: TRBV11-2
J gene: TRBJ1-2
CDR3 protein: CASRKDSNYGYTF

V gene: TRBV20-1
J gene: .
CDR3 protein: CSAQTSGQETQYF

V gene: TRBV10-1
J gene: TRBJ2-7
CDR3 protein: CASSDNLAGGEQYF

V gene: TRBV10-3
J gene: TRBJ1-2
CDR3 protein: CASTGLDYGYTF

V gene: TRBV6-1
J gene: TRBJ2-1
CDR3 protein: CASSELGTKRNNEQFF

V gene: TRBV5-4
J gene: TRBJ2-7
CDR3 protein: CASSVKEGWSYEQYF

V gene: TRBV20-1
J gene: TRBJ2-7
CDR3 protein: CSARDGGDRAREQYF

V gene: TRBV20-1
J gene: TRBJ2-1
CDR3 protein: CSATGLASYNEQFF